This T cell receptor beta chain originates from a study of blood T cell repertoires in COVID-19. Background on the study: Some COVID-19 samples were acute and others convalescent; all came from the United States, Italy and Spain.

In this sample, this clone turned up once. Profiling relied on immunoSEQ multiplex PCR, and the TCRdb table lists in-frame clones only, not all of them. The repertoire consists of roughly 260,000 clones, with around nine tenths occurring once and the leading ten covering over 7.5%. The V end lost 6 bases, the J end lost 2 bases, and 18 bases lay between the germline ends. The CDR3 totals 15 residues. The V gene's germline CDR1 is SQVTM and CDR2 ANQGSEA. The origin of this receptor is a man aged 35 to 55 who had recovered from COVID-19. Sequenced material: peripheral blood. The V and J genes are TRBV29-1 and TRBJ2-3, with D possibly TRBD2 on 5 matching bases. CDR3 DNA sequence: TGCAGCGTGGACTCAGGTCGATGGACCACAGATACGCAGTATTTT. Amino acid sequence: CSVDSGRWTTDTQYF.